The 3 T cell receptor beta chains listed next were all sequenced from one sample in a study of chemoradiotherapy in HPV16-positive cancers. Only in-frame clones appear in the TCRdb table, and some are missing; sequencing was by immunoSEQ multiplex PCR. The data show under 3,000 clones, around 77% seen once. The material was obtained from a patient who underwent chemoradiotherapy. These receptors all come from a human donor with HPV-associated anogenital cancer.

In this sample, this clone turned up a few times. CDR3 coding DNA: TGTGCCAGTAGTACGGACAGGTACTACGAGCAGTACTTC. Translation gives CASSTDRYYEQYF. The chain joins TRBV19 to TRBJ2-7; 7 positions match TRBD1. The CDR3 length is 13 residues. Germline V gene sequence: CDR1 LNHDA, CDR2 SQIVND (reference sequence). After removal of 4 bases from V and 3 bases from J, the junction contained 3 bases not matched to a gene.

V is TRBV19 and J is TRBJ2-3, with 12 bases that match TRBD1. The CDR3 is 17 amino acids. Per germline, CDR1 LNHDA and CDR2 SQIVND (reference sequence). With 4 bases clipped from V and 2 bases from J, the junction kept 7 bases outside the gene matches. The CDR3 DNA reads TGTGCCAGTAGTACTATGGGACAGGGGGCCTTCACAGATACGCAGTATTTT. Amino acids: CASSTMGQGAFTDTQYF.

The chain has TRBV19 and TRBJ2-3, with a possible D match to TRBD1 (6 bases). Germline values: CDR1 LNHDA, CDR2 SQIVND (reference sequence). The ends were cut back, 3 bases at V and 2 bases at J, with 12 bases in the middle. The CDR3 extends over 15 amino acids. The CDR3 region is CASSMGHGNTDTQYF. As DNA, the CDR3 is TGTGCCAGTAGTATGGGACATGGGAACACAGATACGCAGTATTTT. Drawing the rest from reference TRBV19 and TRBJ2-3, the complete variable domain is DGGITQSPKYLFRKEGQNVTLSCEQNLNHDAMYWYRQDPGQGLRLIYYSQIVNDFQKGDIAEGYSVSREKKESFPLTVTSAQKNPTAFYLCASSMGHGNTDTQYFGPGTRLTVL.